This T cell receptor beta chain was documented in a study of identical twins. Overall study findings and caveats: Fewer insertions were carried by abundant cord blood beta clonotypes, but none was seen in memory repertoires. Analyses of zero insertions could be partly confounded by invariant MAIT and iNKT cells. The study based its conclusions on cross-sectional statistical analysis and did not follow the same donors.

Via MiXCR, TCRdb re-called the 5' RACE reads, giving one row per CDR3 protein. The sample lists around 140,000 distinct CDR3 sequences; approximately 3.5% were seen once. This clonotype has ten or more counts. The antigen remains unidentified. At one of its ends the junction is not consistent with the germline gene, which may arise from a read error. The CDR3 is 16 residues long. Germline lookup yields CDR1 SGHRS and CDR2 YFSETQ. Sequenced sample: memory T cells sorted from blood. The chain couples TRBV5-1 to TRBJ2-3; 7 bases are shared with TRBD1. The sequence came from a man aged 18-30 years in good health. DNA of the CDR3: TGCGCCAGCAGCTTGGCCTCCGGGACAGACACATATACGCAGTATTTT. This gives the protein CASSLASGTDTYTQYF.